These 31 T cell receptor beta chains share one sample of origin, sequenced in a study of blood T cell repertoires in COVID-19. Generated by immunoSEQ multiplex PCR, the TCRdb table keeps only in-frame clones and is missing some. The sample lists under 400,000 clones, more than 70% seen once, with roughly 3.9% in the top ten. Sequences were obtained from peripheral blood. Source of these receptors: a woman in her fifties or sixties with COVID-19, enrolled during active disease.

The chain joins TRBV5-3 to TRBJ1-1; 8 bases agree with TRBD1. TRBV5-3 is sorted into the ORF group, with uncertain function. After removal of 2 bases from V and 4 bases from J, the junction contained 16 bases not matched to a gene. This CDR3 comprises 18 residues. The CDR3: CARSLTLIRGRSCTEAFF. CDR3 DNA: TGTGCCAGAAGCTTAACGCTTATCAGGGGGCGTTCGTGCACTGAAGCTTTCTTT.

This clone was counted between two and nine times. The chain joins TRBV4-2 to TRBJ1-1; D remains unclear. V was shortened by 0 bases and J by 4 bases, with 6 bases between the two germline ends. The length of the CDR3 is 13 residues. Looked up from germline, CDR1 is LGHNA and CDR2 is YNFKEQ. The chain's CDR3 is CASSQDTVTEAFF. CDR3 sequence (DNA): TGTGCCAGCAGCCAAGATACAGTCACTGAAGCTTTCTTT.

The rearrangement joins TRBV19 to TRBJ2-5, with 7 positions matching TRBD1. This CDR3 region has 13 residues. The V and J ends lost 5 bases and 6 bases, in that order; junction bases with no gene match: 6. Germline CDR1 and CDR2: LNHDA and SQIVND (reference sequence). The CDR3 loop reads CASSFRQGQTQYF. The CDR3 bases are TGTGCCAGTAGTTTCAGACAGGGTCAGACCCAGTACTTC.

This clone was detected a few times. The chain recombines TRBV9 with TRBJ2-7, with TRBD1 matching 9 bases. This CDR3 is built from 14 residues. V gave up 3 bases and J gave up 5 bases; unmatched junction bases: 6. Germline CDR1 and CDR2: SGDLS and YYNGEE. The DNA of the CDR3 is TGTGCCAGCAGCGCTCGGACAGGGGATGACGAGCAGTACTTC. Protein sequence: CASSARTGDDEQYF.

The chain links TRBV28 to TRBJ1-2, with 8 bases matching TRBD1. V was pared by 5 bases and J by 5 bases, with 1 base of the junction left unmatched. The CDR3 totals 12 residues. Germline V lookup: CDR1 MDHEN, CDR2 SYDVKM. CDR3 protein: CASSGQGYGYTF. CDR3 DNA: TGTGCCAGCAGTGGACAGGGATATGGCTACACCTTC.

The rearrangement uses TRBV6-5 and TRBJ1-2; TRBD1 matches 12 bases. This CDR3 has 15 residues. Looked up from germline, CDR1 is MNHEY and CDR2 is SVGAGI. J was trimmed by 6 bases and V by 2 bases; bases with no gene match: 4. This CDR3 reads CASSYEGTGGNGYTF. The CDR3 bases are TGTGCCAGCAGTTACGAGGGGACAGGGGGCAATGGCTACACCTTC.

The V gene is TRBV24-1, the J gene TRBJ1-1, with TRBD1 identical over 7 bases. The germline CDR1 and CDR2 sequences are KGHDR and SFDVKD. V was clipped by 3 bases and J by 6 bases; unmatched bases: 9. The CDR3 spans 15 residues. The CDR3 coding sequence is TGTGCCACCAGTGATACAGGGGCGGTAAACGCTGAAGCTTTCTTT. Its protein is CATSDTGAVNAEAFF.

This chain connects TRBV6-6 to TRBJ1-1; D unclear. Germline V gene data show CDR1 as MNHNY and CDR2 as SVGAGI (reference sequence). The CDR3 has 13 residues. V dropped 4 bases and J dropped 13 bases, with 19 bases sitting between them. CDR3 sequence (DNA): TGTGCCAGCAGTTCAGGCGATTTGGGCCCAGGTTTCTTT. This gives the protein CASSSGDLGPGFF.

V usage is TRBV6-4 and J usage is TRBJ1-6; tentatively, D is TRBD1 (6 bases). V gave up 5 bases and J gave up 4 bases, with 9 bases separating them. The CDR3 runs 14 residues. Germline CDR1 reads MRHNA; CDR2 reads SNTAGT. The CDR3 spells CASSKQGYNSPLHF. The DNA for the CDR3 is TGTGCCAGCAGTAAACAGGGATATAATTCACCCCTCCACTTT.

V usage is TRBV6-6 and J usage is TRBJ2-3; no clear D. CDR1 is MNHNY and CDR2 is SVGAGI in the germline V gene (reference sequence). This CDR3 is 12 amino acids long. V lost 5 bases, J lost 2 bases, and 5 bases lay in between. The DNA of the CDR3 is TGTGCCAGCAGTCCTGTCACAGATACGCAGTATTTT. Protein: CASSPVTDTQYF.

The CDR3 DNA is TGTGCCAGCAGGAGGACAGGGGACAGCAATCAGCCCCAGCATTTT. Translation gives CASRRTGDSNQPQHF. The rearrangement links TRBV6-5 to TRBJ1-5; 9 bases match TRBD1. V lost 6 bases and J lost 1; bases outside the gene matches: 4. Germline assignment: CDR1 MNHEY and CDR2 SVGAGI. The CDR3 covers 15 residues.

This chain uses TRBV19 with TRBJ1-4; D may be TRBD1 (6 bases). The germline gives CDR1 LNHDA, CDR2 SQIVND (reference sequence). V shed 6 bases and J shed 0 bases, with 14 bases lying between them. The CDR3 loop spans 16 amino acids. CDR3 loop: CASRGTPYATNEKLFF. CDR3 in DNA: TGTGCCAGTAGAGGGACACCCTATGCAACTAATGAAAAACTGTTTTTT.

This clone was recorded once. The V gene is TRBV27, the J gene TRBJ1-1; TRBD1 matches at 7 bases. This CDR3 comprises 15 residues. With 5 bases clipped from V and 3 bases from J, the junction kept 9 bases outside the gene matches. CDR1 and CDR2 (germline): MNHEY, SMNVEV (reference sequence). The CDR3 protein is CASSEQGSLHTEAFF. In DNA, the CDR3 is TGTGCCAGCAGTGAACAGGGGAGCCTCCACACTGAAGCTTTCTTT.

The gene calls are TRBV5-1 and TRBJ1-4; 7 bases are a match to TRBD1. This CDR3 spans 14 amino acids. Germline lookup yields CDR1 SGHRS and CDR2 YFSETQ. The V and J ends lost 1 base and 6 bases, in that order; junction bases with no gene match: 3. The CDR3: CASSLRGLDEKLFF. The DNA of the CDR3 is TGCGCCAGCAGCTTGAGGGGGCTCGATGAAAAACTGTTTTTT. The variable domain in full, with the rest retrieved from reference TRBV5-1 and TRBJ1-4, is KAGVTQTPRYLIKTRGQQVTLSCSPISGHRSVSWYQQTPGQGLQFLFEYFSETQRNKGNFPGRFSGRQFSNSRSEMNVSTLELGDSALYLCASSLRGLDEKLFFGSGTQLSVL.

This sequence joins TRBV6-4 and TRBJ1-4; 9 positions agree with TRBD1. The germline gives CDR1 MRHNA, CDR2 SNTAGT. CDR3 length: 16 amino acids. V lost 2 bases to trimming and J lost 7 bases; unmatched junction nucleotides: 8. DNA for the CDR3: TGTGCCAGCAGTGACGTACCGGGACAGGGCCGTGAAAAACTGTTTTTT. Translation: CASSDVPGQGREKLFF.

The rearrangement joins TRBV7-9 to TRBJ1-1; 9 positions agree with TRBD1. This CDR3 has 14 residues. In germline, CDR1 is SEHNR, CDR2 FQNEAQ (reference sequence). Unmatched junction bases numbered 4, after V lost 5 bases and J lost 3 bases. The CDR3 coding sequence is TGTGCCAGCAGCCCTTGGACAGGGGACACTGAAGCTTTCTTT. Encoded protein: CASSPWTGDTEAFF.

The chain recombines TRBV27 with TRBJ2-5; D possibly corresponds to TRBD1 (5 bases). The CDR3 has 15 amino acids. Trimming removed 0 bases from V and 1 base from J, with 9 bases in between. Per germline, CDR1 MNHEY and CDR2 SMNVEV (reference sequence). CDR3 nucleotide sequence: TGTGCCAGCAGTTTATCTAGACAGCCCCAAGAGACCCAGTACTTC. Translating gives CASSLSRQPQETQYF.

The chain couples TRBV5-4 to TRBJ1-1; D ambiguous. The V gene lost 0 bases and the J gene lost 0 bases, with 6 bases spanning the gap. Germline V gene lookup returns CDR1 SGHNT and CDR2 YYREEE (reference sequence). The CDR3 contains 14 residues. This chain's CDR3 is CASSLDRMNTEAFF. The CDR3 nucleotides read TGTGCCAGCAGCTTGGACAGAATGAACACTGAAGCTTTCTTT.

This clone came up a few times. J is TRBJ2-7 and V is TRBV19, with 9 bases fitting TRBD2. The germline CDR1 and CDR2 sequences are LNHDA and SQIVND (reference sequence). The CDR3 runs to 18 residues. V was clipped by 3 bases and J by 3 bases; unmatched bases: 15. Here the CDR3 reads CASSIYPGRGGRYYEQYF. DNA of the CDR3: TGTGCCAGTAGTATTTACCCCGGGCGGGGGGGCCGCTACTACGAGCAGTACTTC.

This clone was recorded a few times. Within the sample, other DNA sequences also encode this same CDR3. CDR3 residues: CASSLEGVSNQPQHF. The CDR3 DNA sequence: TGCGCCAGCAGCTTGGAAGGGGTGAGCAATCAGCCCCAGCATTTT. The chain joins TRBV5-1 to TRBJ1-5, with a possible D match to TRBD1 (5 bases). CDR3 length: 15 amino acids. Trimming took 0 bases from V and 1 from J, leaving 8 bases between them. The germline V gene has CDR1 SGHRS and CDR2 YFSETQ. The whole variable domain, filled in from reference TRBV5-1 and TRBJ1-5, reads KAGVTQTPRYLIKTRGQQVTLSCSPISGHRSVSWYQQTPGQGLQFLFEYFSETQRNKGNFPGRFSGRQFSNSRSEMNVSTLELGDSALYLCASSLEGVSNQPQHFGDGTRLSIL.

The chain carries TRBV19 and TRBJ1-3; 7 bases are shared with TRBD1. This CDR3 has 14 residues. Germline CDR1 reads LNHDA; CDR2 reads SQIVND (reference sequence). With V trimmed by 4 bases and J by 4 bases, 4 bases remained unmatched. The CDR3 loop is CASSNQGQGNTIYF. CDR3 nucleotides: TGTGCCAGTAGTAACCAGGGACAGGGAAACACCATATATTTT.

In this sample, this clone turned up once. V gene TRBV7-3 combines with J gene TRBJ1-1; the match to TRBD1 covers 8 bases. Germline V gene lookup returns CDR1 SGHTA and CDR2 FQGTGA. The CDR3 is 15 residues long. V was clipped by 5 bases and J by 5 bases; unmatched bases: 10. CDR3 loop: CASSLIQTGVTEAFF. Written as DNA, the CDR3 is TGTGCCAGCAGCCTAATCCAGACAGGGGTAACTGAAGCTTTCTTT. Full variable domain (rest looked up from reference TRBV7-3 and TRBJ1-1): GAGVSQTPSNKVTEKGKYVELRCDPISGHTALYWYRQSLGQGPEFLIYFQGTGAADDSGLPNDRFFAVRPEGSVSTLKIQRTERGDSAVYLCASSLIQTGVTEAFFGQGTRLTVV.

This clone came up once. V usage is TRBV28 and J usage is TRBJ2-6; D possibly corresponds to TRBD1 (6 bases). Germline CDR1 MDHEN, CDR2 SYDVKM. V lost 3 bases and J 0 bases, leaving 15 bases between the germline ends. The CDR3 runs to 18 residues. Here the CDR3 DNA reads TGTGCCAGCAGTTTCGTATGGCAGGGGCACTCTGGGGCCAACGTCCTGACTTTC. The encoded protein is CASSFVWQGHSGANVLTF.

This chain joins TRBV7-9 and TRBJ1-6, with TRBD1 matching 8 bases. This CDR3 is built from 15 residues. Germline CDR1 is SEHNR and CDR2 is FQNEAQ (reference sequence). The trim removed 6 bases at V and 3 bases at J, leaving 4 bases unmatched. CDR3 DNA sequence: TGTGCCAGCAGTAGAGGGACAGGCTATAATTCACCCCTCCACTTT. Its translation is CASSRGTGYNSPLHF.

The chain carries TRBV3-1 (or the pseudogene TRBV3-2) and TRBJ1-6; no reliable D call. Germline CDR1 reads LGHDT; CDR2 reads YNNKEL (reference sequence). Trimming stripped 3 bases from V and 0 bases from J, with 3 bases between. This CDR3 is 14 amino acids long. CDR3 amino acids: CASSQSSYNSPLHF. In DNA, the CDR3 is TGTGCCAGCAGCCAGAGCTCCTATAATTCACCCCTCCACTTT.

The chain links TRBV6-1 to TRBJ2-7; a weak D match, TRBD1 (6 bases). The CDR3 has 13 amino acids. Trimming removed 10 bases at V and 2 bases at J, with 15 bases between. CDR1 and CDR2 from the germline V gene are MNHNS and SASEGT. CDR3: CATRDNKPYEQYF. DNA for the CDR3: TGTGCCACCCGGGACAATAAACCCTACGAGCAGTACTTC.

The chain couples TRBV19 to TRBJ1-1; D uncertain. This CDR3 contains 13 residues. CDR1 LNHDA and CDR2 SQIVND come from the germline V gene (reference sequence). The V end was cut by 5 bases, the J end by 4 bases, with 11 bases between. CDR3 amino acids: CASSPISGTEAFF. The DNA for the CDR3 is TGTGCCAGTAGTCCGATATCCGGCACTGAAGCTTTCTTT.

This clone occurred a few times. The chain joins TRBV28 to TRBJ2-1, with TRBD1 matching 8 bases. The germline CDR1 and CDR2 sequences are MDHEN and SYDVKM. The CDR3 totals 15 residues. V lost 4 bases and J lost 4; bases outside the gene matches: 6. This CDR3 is CASSSLGDRYNEQFF. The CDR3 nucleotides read TGTGCCAGCAGTTCACTTGGGGACAGGTACAATGAGCAGTTCTTC.

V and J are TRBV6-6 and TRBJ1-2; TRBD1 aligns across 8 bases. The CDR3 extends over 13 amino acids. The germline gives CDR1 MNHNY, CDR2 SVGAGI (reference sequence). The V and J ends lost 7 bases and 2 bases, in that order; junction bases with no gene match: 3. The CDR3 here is CASIQGANYGYTF. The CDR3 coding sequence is TGTGCCAGCATTCAGGGGGCGAACTATGGCTACACCTTC.

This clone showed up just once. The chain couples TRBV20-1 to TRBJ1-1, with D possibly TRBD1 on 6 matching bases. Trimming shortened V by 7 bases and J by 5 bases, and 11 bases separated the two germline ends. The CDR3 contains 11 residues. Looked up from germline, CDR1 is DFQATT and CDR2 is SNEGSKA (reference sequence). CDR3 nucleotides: TGCAGTGGTACAGGGAATACTGAAGCTTTCTTT. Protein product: CSGTGNTEAFF.

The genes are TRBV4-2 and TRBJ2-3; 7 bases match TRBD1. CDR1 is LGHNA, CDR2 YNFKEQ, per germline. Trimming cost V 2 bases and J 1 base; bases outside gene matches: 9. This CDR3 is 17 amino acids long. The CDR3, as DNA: TGTGCCAGCAGCCAATCTACAGACAGGGTTGGCACAGATACGCAGTATTTT. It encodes CASSQSTDRVGTDTQYF.